The 16 T cell receptor beta chains reported below all come from one sample, sequenced in a study of Graves' ophthalmopathy and Graves' hyperthyroidism. Researchers took RNA transcripts and amplified TCR beta CDR3 regions from them. Scientists carried out first-round RT-PCR using HTBI primers and then a second-round multiplex PCR. TCRdb independently ran MiXCR on the multiplex PCR reads; one entry per CDR3 protein. This table holds some 170,000 distinct CDR3 sequences, 39% found once. The sequencing input was peripheral blood. Every receptor here comes from a man aged 25-45 years with Graves' ophthalmopathy.

This clonotype was recorded many times. The V call is TRBV12-3 or TRBV12-4, the J call TRBJ2-2; 7 bases match TRBD1. Trimming took 7 bases from V and 4 from J; bases not matched to a gene: 6. CDR3 length: 14 residues. In DNA form, the CDR3 reads TGTGCCAGCAAGACAGGGTTGGGCACCGGGGAGCTGTTTTTT. Amino acid sequence: CASKTGLGTGELFF.

The gene calls are TRBV10-1 and TRBJ1-1; 7 bases fit TRBD1. The germline gives CDR1 WNHNN, CDR2 SYGVQD (reference sequence). The CDR3 totals 16 residues. V shed 3 bases, J shed 0 bases, and the junction held 7 bases outside the gene matches. DNA of the CDR3: TGCGCCAGCAGTGACTCGCCGGACAGGATGAACACTGAAGCTTTCTTT. It codes for CASSDSPDRMNTEAFF.

This clonotype has a count of ten or more. A junction boundary mismatches the germline segment, possibly from a read error. The gene calls are TRBV30 and TRBJ2-7; D is possibly TRBD2 (7 bases). From germline, CDR1 is GTSNPN and CDR2 SVGIG (reference sequence). The CDR3 loop spans 14 amino acids. The CDR3 DNA reads TGTGCCTGGAGGGAGGGGGGGTACTCCTACGGGCAGTACTTC. It encodes CAWREGGYSYGQYF.

V is TRBV9 and J is TRBJ1-5; D is uncertain. Germline CDR1 is SGDLS and CDR2 is YYNGEE. V lost 2 bases and J 5 bases, leaving 2 bases between the germline ends. The CDR3 is made up of 11 amino acids. CDR3 DNA: TGTGCCAGCAGCGTTGATCAGCCCCAGCATTTT. Encoded protein: CASSVDQPQHF.

This clonotype has a count of ten or more. DNA for the CDR3: TGCAGTGCTACGGGCCTAGCCAGAGAGACCCAGTACTTC. The encoded protein is CSATGLARETQYF. The chain joins TRBV20-1 to TRBJ2-5; tentatively, D is TRBD2 (5 bases). There are 13 residues in the CDR3. The V gene lost 4 bases and the J gene lost 4 bases, with 13 bases spanning the gap. CDR1 is DFQATT, CDR2 SNEGSKA, per germline (reference sequence).

The chain carries TRBV15 and TRBJ1-2, with 8 bases matching TRBD1. J gave up 2 bases and V 2 bases, and 4 bases lay outside the gene matches. This CDR3 region has 15 residues. Germline CDR1 LNHNV, CDR2 YYDKDF (reference sequence). CDR3 protein: CATSRPRQGNYGYTF. As DNA, the CDR3 is TGTGCCACCAGCAGACCCAGACAGGGGAACTATGGCTACACCTTC.

The chain employs TRBV6-5 and TRBJ1-6; 12 bases are shared with TRBD1. The V and J ends lost 6 bases and 10 bases, in that order; junction bases with no gene match: 10. In germline, CDR1 is MNHEY, CDR2 SVGAGI. The CDR3 has 16 residues. CDR3 protein: CASSYTPGTGGSPLHF. The CDR3 DNA follows: TGTGCCAGCAGCTACACTCCCGGGACAGGGGGCTCACCCCTCCACTTT.

The rearrangement links TRBV30 to TRBJ1-5, with 10 bases identical to TRBD1. The germline CDR1 and CDR2 sequences are GTSNPN and SVGIG (reference sequence). The CDR3 consists of 15 residues. After removal of 1 base from V and 2 bases from J, the junction contained 2 bases not matched to a gene. This CDR3 reads CAWSAGTGGNQPQHF. The DNA for the CDR3 is TGTGCCTGGAGTGCGGGGACAGGGGGCAATCAGCCCCAGCATTTT.

This sequence joins TRBV6-1 and TRBJ2-7; D assignment may be TRBD1 or TRBD2 (5 bases each). This CDR3 contains 16 residues. CDR1 MNHNS and CDR2 SASEGT come from the germline V gene. V was clipped by 5 bases and J by 0 bases, with 17 bases between them. The CDR3 DNA is TGTGCCAGCAGTCGTACCGGGACCTACGCCTCCTACGAGCAGTACTTC. This gives the protein CASSRTGTYASYEQYF.

This clonotype was observed many times. The chain has TRBV10-3 and TRBJ2-7; D perhaps matches TRBD2 (6 bases). Trimming removed 4 bases at V and 4 bases at J, with 17 bases between. Germline values: CDR1 ENHRY, CDR2 SYGVKD. This CDR3 has 15 residues. CDR3 nucleotide sequence: TGTGCCATCAGTGGAGGCGGGACGGTCTCGTACGAGCAGTACTTC. This gives the protein CAISGGGTVSYEQYF.

This clonotype was detected ten times or more. The chain is built from TRBV24-1 and TRBJ2-5, with TRBD1 as a possible D gene (6 bases). This CDR3 has 15 amino acids. Germline V gene sequence: CDR1 KGHDR, CDR2 SFDVKD. Trimming pared 5 bases from V and 2 bases from J, leaving 14 bases between. CDR3 coding DNA: TGTGCCACCAGTGTCTCACAGGGTTTACAAGAGACCCAGTACTTC. It yields the protein CATSVSQGLQETQYF.

CDR3 sequence: CASSYRDTSPETQYF. For the CDR3, the DNA is TGTGCCAGCAGTTACCGAGACACCAGCCCAGAGACCCAGTACTTC. This chain connects TRBV6-2 or TRBV6-3 to TRBJ2-5; D uncertain. This CDR3 has 15 amino acids. The V end was cut by 2 bases, the J end by 4 bases, with 14 bases between. Germline loops: CDR1 MNHEY, CDR2 SVGEGT.

V usage is TRBV28 and J usage is TRBJ1-5; D is possibly TRBD1 (6 bases). The germline V gene encodes CDR1 MDHEN and CDR2 SYDVKM. The V gene lost 6 bases and the J gene lost 0 bases, with 24 bases spanning the gap. CDR3 length: 19 residues. CDR3 nucleotide sequence: TGTGCCAGCAGCCACGGGAGACAGGAGGCATTTGATAGCAATCAGCCCCAGCATTTT. Its translation: CASSHGRQEAFDSNQPQHF.

This chain uses TRBV6-1 with TRBJ1-6; 7 positions agree with TRBD1. V trimming: 11 bases; J trimming: 8 bases; junction bases outside the gene matches: 9. CDR1 MNHNS and CDR2 SASEGT come from the germline V gene. This CDR3 comprises 13 residues. The CDR3 sequence is CAVNRGGDSPLHF. The CDR3 nucleotides are TGTGCCGTCAACAGGGGAGGAGATTCACCCCTCCACTTT.

This clonotype came up many times. The chain uses TRBV20-1 and TRBJ1-1; no clear D. V shed 2 bases and J shed 0 bases, with 7 bases lying between them. The CDR3 length is 13 residues. Germline V CDR1 and CDR2: DFQATT, SNEGSKA (reference sequence). DNA of the CDR3: TGCAGTGCTAGATACCGGATGAACACTGAAGCTTTCTTT. It codes for CSARYRMNTEAFF.

The chain joins TRBV29-1 to TRBJ1-1; D perhaps matches TRBD1 (6 bases). The ends were cut back, 1 base at V and 0 bases at J, with 12 bases in the middle. This CDR3 has 15 amino acids. Germline assignment: CDR1 SQVTM and CDR2 ANQGSEA. The CDR3 protein is CSVEAGELVNTEAFF. CDR3 DNA sequence: TGCAGCGTTGAAGCAGGGGAACTGGTGAACACTGAAGCTTTCTTT.